Many counts were recorded for the clone carrying this T cell receptor beta chain. Its matching antigen is unknown. TCR beta CDR3 region amplification was performed from RNA transcripts. Researchers ran a first-round RT-PCR on the TCR CDR3 using the HTBI primer set. TCRdb fed the multiplex PCR reads into MiXCR, producing one record per CDR3 protein. This table holds a few hundred thousand distinct CDR3 sequences, more than 20% found once. Trimming removed 4 bases at V and 4 bases at J, with 10 bases between. Germline V CDR1 and CDR2: GTSNPN, SVGIG (reference sequence). This CDR3 spans 12 amino acids. The data belong to a study of T cells in Graves' hyperthyroidism and ophthalmopathy. Points from the study as a whole: Most thyroid clonotypes with frequency above 0.001 were detected in blood.

The sequence was obtained from a man younger than 35 with Graves' hyperthyroidism. The J gene is TRBJ2-5, the V gene TRBV30; the D call may be TRBD1 or TRBD2 (5 bases each). Sequencing was performed on blood. The DNA for the CDR3 is TGTGCCTGGAATCCAGGGAGAGAGACCCAGTACTTC. Its protein is CAWNPGRETQYF.